These 26 T cell receptor beta chains came from one sample sequenced in a study of blood T cell repertoires in COVID-19. TCRdb's table, derived via immunoSEQ multiplex PCR, lists solely in-frame clones and lacks some. The sample yields tens of thousands of clones, about 90% seen once. Input material: peripheral blood. The receptors were sampled from a human donor in a cohort sampled during active COVID-19.

CDR3 sequence: CASSSPRQQETQYF. CDR3 nucleotide sequence: TGTGCCAGCAGCTCCCCTAGGCAACAAGAGACCCAGTACTTC. This chain links TRBV5-4 with TRBJ2-5; D is unclear. CDR1 SGHNT and CDR2 YYREEE come from the germline V gene (reference sequence). The V end lost 3 bases, the J end lost 2 bases, and 11 bases lay between the germline ends. The CDR3 has 14 amino acids.

The chain is built from TRBV6-6 and TRBJ2-1; weak D call: TRBD2 (6 bases). Deletions cut 6 bases from V and 11 bases from J, with 20 bases between. The germline CDR1 and CDR2 sequences are MNHNY and SVGAGI (reference sequence). This CDR3 comprises 14 residues. The CDR3 bases are TGTGCCAGCAGGGGAGGAACGGGTCAAACAAAGCAGTTCTTC. Translated, it gives CASRGGTGQTKQFF.

The genes are TRBV15 and TRBJ2-7; D might be TRBD1 (5 bases). The V gene's germline CDR1 is LNHNV and CDR2 YYDKDF (reference sequence). Deletions cut 3 bases from V and 2 bases from J, with 14 bases between. This CDR3 contains 15 residues. The chain's CDR3 is CATSRTSDNTYEQYF. CDR3 bases: TGTGCCACCAGCAGGACCTCGGACAATACCTACGAGCAGTACTTC.

The rearrangement links TRBV10-3 to TRBJ2-7; TRBD2 is a possible D gene (6 bases). V lost 6 bases, J lost 6 bases, and 12 bases lay in between. The CDR3 is made up of 12 amino acids. Germline values: CDR1 ENHRY, CDR2 SYGVKD. The CDR3 DNA follows: TGTGCCATCAGCCGGGACTCGAGCGAGCAGTACTTC. It is translated as CAISRDSSEQYF.

V is TRBV14 and J is TRBJ1-2, with a possible D match to TRBD1 (5 bases). V was cut by 6 bases and J by 4 bases, with 18 bases left in between. Germline loops: CDR1 SGHDN, CDR2 FVKESK. This CDR3 spans 15 amino acids. CDR3 coding DNA: TGTGCCAGCAGTCCCGCGGGGGGTTGGGGCTATGGCTACACCTTC. Its protein is CASSPAGGWGYGYTF.

This chain joins TRBV6-4 and TRBJ2-1, with 8 bases identical to TRBD1. This CDR3 region has 12 residues. The J segment lost 9 bases and the V segment lost 10 bases, leaving 8 bases of the junction unmatched. Germline V gene lookup returns CDR1 MRHNA and CDR2 SNTAGT. The CDR3 DNA sequence: TGTGCCAACTCCGCAGGGGGCGGTGAGCAGTTCTTC. Its protein product is CANSAGGGEQFF.

The chain has TRBV7-3 and TRBJ2-1; D not certain. V lost 5 bases and J 8 bases, leaving 10 bases between the germline ends. The CDR3 consists of 12 residues. Per the germline V gene, CDR1 is SGHTA and CDR2 is FQGTGA. The CDR3 spells CASSPHRDEQFF. CDR3 sequence (DNA): TGTGCCAGCAGCCCGCACCGGGATGAGCAGTTCTTC. The full variable domain, its missing parts supplied by reference TRBV7-3 and TRBJ2-1, is GAGVSQTPSNKVTEKGKYVELRCDPISGHTALYWYRQSLGQGPEFLIYFQGTGAADDSGLPNDRFFAVRPEGSVSTLKIQRTERGDSAVYLCASSPHRDEQFFGPGTRLTVL.

The rearrangement links TRBV28 to TRBJ2-7; 9 nucleotides line up with TRBD1. Germline V gene sequence: CDR1 MDHEN, CDR2 SYDVKM. The junction had 5 bases not matched to a gene; V was cut back by 4 bases and J by 1 base. The CDR3 has 15 residues. The CDR3 loop is CASSSPGQGSYEQYF. DNA for the CDR3: TGTGCCAGCAGTTCCCCGGGACAGGGTTCCTACGAGCAGTACTTC.

The V and J genes are TRBV2 and TRBJ1-5; 7 bases agree with TRBD1. Germline CDR1 reads SNHLY; CDR2 reads FYNNEI. The CDR3 runs to 13 residues. V lost 8 bases, J lost 8 bases, and 9 bases stayed unmatched. CDR3 bases: TGTGCCAGCGACAGGGTTAGATCCGAGCCCCAGCATTTT. Its translation: CASDRVRSEPQHF.

This rearrangement joins TRBV18 to TRBJ1-3, with D possibly matching TRBD1 (5 bases). Trimming cost V 7 bases and J 7 bases, with 14 bases left between them. This CDR3 region has 13 residues. The germline V gene encodes CDR1 KGHSH and CDR2 LQKENI. In DNA, the CDR3 is TGTGCCAGCTACATGGAGGGGTACAACACCATATATTTT. This codes for CASYMEGYNTIYF.

This clone came up once. This chain uses TRBV19 with TRBJ2-3, with 14 bases matching TRBD2. Germline lookup yields CDR1 LNHDA and CDR2 SQIVND (reference sequence). This CDR3 is 19 amino acids long. After removal of 6 bases from V and 1 base from J, the junction contained 12 bases not matched to a gene. In DNA form, the CDR3 reads TGTGCCAGTAGGACCTTAGGGACTAGCGGGAGAGGTGGCACAGATACGCAGTATTTT. Protein: CASRTLGTSGRGGTDTQYF.

The genes are TRBV24-1 and TRBJ2-1, with TRBD2 as a possible D gene (6 bases). The CDR3 has 16 amino acids. V dropped 2 bases and J dropped 6 bases, with 16 bases sitting between them. Germline values: CDR1 KGHDR, CDR2 SFDVKD. Here the CDR3 DNA reads TGTGCCACCAGTGATTCCGGGAGTGTATTGGGCAATGAGCAGTTCTTC. Encoded protein: CATSDSGSVLGNEQFF.

V and J are TRBV25-1 and TRBJ2-5; D may be TRBD1 (7 bases). V was trimmed by 4 bases and J by 4 bases, leaving 13 bases between them. Per germline, CDR1 MGHDK and CDR2 SYGVNS. The CDR3 contains 14 residues. The CDR3 nucleotides read TGTGCCAGCAGTGTAGCGGCAGGGGGAGAGACCCAGTACTTC. Residues: CASSVAAGGETQYF.

The chain joins TRBV2 to TRBJ2-7, with unresolved D. Germline V gene sequence: CDR1 SNHLY, CDR2 FYNNEI. This CDR3 comprises 11 residues. V was clipped by 3 bases and J by 9 bases, with 9 bases between them. The CDR3 nucleotides are TGTGCCAGCAGTGATCCTTTATGGCAGTACTTC. Amino acids: CASSDPLWQYF.

The rearrangement links TRBV7-9 to TRBJ2-7; 12 bases line up with TRBD1. V trimming: 7 bases; J trimming: 5 bases; junction bases outside the gene matches: 9. This CDR3 comprises 15 residues. The germline V gene has CDR1 SEHNR and CDR2 FQNEAQ (reference sequence). The CDR3: CASTAWGQGAHEQYF. DNA for the CDR3: TGTGCCAGCACCGCCTGGGGACAGGGGGCCCACGAGCAGTACTTC.

This clone has just one count. The rearrangement uses TRBV7-9 and TRBJ1-2; TRBD1 is a possible D gene (6 bases). There are 12 residues in the CDR3. Trimming stripped 5 bases from V and 3 bases from J, with 7 bases between. The germline V gene has CDR1 SEHNR and CDR2 FQNEAQ (reference sequence). CDR3 in DNA: TGTGCCAGCAGCGGACAGCACTATGGCTACACCTTC. It yields the protein CASSGQHYGYTF.

The chain links TRBV29-1 to TRBJ2-1, with 7 positions matching TRBD1. V was clipped by 7 bases and J by 2 bases; unmatched bases: 8. The CDR3 covers 14 residues. Germline lookup yields CDR1 SQVTM and CDR2 ANQGSEA. DNA of the CDR3: TGCAGCGCCCGACAGGGAACCCCCTACAATGAGCAGTTCTTC. This translates into CSARQGTPYNEQFF.

The J gene is TRBJ2-7, the V gene TRBV6-6, with D possibly matching TRBD2 (5 bases). Germline-derived CDR1 and CDR2 are MNHNY and SVGAGI (reference sequence). The germline V and J ends were trimmed by 2 bases and 0 bases, with 11 bases remaining between them. The length of the CDR3 is 15 residues. DNA of the CDR3: TGTGCCAGCAGTTACGACGCGGGCGGCTCCTACGAGCAGTACTTC. As protein: CASSYDAGGSYEQYF.

The rearrangement joins TRBV28 to TRBJ1-6, with D unclear. V gave up 3 bases and J gave up 15 bases, with 12 bases separating them. There are 12 residues in the CDR3. Per the germline V gene, CDR1 is MDHEN and CDR2 is SYDVKM. The CDR3 region has the DNA TGTGCCAGCAGTTTCGGCAGGCTACTCCTCCACTTT. Protein sequence: CASSFGRLLLHF.

This rearrangement joins TRBV5-1 to TRBJ2-5; D may be TRBD2 (5 bases). CDR1 SGHRS and CDR2 YFSETQ come from the germline V gene. The CDR3 has 15 amino acids. The V and J ends lost 4 bases and 2 bases respectively, with 15 bases between them. CDR3 protein: CASSPGLRFQETQYF. For the CDR3, the DNA is TGCGCCAGCAGCCCCGGACTGAGGTTTCAAGAGACCCAGTACTTC. Filled out from reference TRBV5-1 and TRBJ2-5, the complete variable domain reads KAGVTQTPRYLIKTRGQQVTLSCSPISGHRSVSWYQQTPGQGLQFLFEYFSETQRNKGNFPGRFSGRQFSNSRSEMNVSTLELGDSALYLCASSPGLRFQETQYFGPGTRLLVL.

This rearrangement joins TRBV24-1 to TRBJ2-1; 8 bases are shared with TRBD2. This CDR3 has 15 residues. Germline assignment: CDR1 KGHDR and CDR2 SFDVKD. V was pared by 3 bases and J by 6 bases, with 6 bases of the junction left unmatched. The CDR3 region is CATSDPRGTSNEQFF. CDR3 in DNA: TGTGCCACCAGTGATCCTCGAGGGACTAGCAATGAGCAGTTCTTC.

The rearrangement uses TRBV4-1 and TRBJ2-1; D is unclear. Germline assignment: CDR1 MGHRA and CDR2 YSYEKL. V lost 1 base and J lost 8, with 6 bases in between. The CDR3 loop spans 12 amino acids. The CDR3 loop reads CASSQGDDEQFF. In nucleotides, the CDR3 is TGCGCCAGCAGCCAAGGCGATGATGAGCAGTTCTTC.

This rearrangement joins TRBV11-2 to TRBJ2-1; 11 nucleotides line up with TRBD2. From germline, CDR1 is SGHAT and CDR2 FQNNGV. CDR3 length: 17 amino acids. V lost 5 bases, J lost 6 bases, and 12 bases stayed unmatched. Here the CDR3 reads CASSPRLAGGPSNEQFF. CDR3 DNA: TGTGCCAGCAGCCCGCGGTTAGCGGGAGGGCCTTCCAATGAGCAGTTCTTC.

The chain joins TRBV5-1 to TRBJ2-1; 10 bases are a match to TRBD2. This CDR3 contains 15 residues. Germline V CDR1 and CDR2: SGHRS, YFSETQ. With 1 base clipped from V and 9 bases from J, the junction kept 7 bases outside the gene matches. The CDR3 bases are TGCGCCAGCAGCTTGACAGCGGGAGGGGGAGGTGAGCAGTTCTTC. Encoded protein: CASSLTAGGGGEQFF. Full variable domain (missing parts from reference TRBV5-1 and TRBJ2-1): KAGVTQTPRYLIKTRGQQVTLSCSPISGHRSVSWYQQTPGQGLQFLFEYFSETQRNKGNFPGRFSGRQFSNSRSEMNVSTLELGDSALYLCASSLTAGGGGEQFFGPGTRLTVL.

This clone was seen more than once but under ten times. V usage is TRBV15 and J usage is TRBJ2-7; 12 nucleotides agree with TRBD2. This CDR3 has 14 amino acids. V shed 6 bases, J shed 3 bases, and the junction held 3 bases outside the gene matches. Germline V CDR1 and CDR2: LNHNV, YYDKDF (reference sequence). The CDR3 here is CATSPTSGSYEQYF. The CDR3 DNA reads TGTGCCACCAGTCCGACTAGCGGGAGCTACGAGCAGTACTTC.

Only a few counts were recorded for this clone. This chain connects TRBV29-1 to TRBJ2-3; the D gene is possibly TRBD2 (5 bases). Germline CDR1 SQVTM, CDR2 ANQGSEA. There are 13 residues in the CDR3. Trimming left V 1 base short and J 8 bases short, with 13 bases between. The CDR3 reads CSVEVEVRGTQYF. CDR3 DNA sequence: TGCAGCGTTGAAGTGGAAGTTCGGGGTACGCAGTATTTT.